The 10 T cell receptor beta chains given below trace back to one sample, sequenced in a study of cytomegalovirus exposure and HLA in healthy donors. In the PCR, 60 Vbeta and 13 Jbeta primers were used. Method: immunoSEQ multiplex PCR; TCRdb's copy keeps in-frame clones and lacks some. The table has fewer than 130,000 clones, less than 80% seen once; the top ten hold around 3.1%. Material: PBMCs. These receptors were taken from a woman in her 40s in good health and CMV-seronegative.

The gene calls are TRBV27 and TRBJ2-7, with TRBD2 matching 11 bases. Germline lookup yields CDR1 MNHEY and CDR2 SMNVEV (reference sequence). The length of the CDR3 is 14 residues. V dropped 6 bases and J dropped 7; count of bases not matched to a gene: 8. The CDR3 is CASSSLAGVGEQYF. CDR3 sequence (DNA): TGTGCCAGCAGCTCACTAGCGGGAGTTGGAGAGCAGTACTTC.

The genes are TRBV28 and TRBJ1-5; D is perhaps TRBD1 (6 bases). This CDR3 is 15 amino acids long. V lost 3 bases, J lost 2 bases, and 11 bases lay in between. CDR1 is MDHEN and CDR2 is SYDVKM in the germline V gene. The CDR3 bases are TGTGCCAGCAGTTTTTGGGGGCGAGGCAATCAGCCCCAGCATTTT. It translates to CASSFWGRGNQPQHF.

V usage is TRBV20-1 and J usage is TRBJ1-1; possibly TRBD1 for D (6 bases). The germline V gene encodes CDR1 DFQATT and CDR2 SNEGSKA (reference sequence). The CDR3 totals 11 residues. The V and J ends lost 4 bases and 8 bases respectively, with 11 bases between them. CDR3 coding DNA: TGCAGTGCTAAGGACAGAAACGAAGCTTTCTTT. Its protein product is CSAKDRNEAFF.

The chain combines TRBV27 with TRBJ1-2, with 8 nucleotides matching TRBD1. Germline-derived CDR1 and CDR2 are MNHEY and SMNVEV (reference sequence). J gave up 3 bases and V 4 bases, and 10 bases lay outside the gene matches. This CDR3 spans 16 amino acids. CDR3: CASSYFRDRLDYGYTF. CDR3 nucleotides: TGTGCCAGCAGTTACTTCCGGGACAGGCTGGACTATGGCTACACCTTC.

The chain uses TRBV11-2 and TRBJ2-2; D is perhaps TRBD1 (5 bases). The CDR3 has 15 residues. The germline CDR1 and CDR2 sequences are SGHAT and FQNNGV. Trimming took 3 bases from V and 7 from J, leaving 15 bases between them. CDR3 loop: CASSFGTGQDGELFF. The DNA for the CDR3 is TGTGCCAGCAGCTTCGGCACAGGCCAGGACGGGGAGCTGTTTTTT.

As DNA, the CDR3 is TGTGCCAGCAGCCCCGCGACAGATGGCTACACCTTC. Translation: CASSPATDGYTF. The chain links TRBV21-1 to TRBJ1-2; the table calls TRBD1, which could not be checked here. TRBV21-1 is flagged as a pseudogene. The CDR3 consists of 12 residues.

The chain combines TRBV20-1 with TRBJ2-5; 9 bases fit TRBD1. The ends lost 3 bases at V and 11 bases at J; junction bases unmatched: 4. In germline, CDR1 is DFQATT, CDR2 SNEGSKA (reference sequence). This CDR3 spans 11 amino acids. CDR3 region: CSASYRGPQYF. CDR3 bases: TGCAGTGCTAGTTACAGGGGGCCTCAGTACTTC.

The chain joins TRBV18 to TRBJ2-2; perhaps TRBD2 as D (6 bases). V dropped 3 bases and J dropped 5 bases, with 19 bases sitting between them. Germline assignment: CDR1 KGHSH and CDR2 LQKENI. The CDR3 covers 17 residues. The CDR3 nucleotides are TGTGCCAGCTCACCTTACCAGGACCTCCGGGGGACCGGGGAGCTGTTTTTT. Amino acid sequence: CASSPYQDLRGTGELFF. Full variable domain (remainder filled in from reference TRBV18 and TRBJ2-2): NAGVMQNPRHLVRRRGQEARLRCSPMKGHSHVYWYRQLPEEGLKFMVYLQKENIIDESGMPKERFSAEFPKEGPSILRIQQVVRGDSAAYFCASSPYQDLRGTGELFFGEGSRLTVL.

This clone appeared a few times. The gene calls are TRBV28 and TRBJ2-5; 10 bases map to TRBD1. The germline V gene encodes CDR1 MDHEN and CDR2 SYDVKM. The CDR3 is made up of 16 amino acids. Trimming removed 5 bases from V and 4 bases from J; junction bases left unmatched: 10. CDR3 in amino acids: CASSVRQGAIGETQYF. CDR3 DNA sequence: TGTGCCAGCAGTGTCAGACAGGGGGCGATCGGAGAGACCCAGTACTTC.

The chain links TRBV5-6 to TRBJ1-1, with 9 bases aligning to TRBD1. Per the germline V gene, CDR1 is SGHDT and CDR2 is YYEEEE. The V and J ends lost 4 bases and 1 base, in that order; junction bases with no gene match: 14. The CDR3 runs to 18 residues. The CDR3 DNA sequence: TGTGCCAGCAGCCCTTCCCTACCGGGACAGGGTCAGAACACTGAAGCTTTCTTT. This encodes CASSPSLPGQGQNTEAFF.